One T cell receptor (beta chain) is described in this entry. Original processing methods: Estimated nucleated cell counts came from reference gene primer amplification. Clones were sequenced by immunoSEQ multiplex PCR, and TCRdb holds only the in-frame ones, with some missing. V and J calls and clone size are given by that table; D and trimming were obtained from the DNA. The data contain under 200,000 clones, around 83% of them singletons. The data originate from a study of blood T cell repertoires in COVID-19. Sequencing was performed on peripheral blood. This receptor was identified in a human donor in a cohort sampled during active COVID-19.

Written as DNA, the CDR3 is TGTGCCAGCGACGGACAGGGCTTATATGGCTACACCTTC. Its protein is CASDGQGLYGYTF. This chain uses TRBV2 with TRBJ1-2; TRBD1 agrees at 8 bases. Germline lookup yields CDR1 SNHLY and CDR2 FYNNEI. Trimming removed 8 bases from V and 5 bases from J; junction bases left unmatched: 7. The CDR3 runs 13 residues.